The clone carrying this T cell receptor (beta chain) was counted ten times or more. What it binds is not known. Study-wide findings and caveats: Tumor Tregs overlapped most with tumor, then blood, naive CD4+ cells. The larger cohort examined one V-J beta rearrangement, not whole repertoires.

This CDR3 contains 14 residues. Per the germline V gene, CDR1 is SGHRS and CDR2 is YFSETQ. V dropped 4 bases and J dropped 3; count of bases not matched to a gene: 5. Tregs were sorted as CD4+CD25+CD127-/low cells. Constant-region reverse primers amplified full-length variable regions, followed by semi-nested Nested Universal Primer A PCR. TCRdb called the 5' RACE reads again in MiXCR, with one record for every CDR3 protein. Among approximately 50,000 distinct CDR3 sequences listed, approximately 26% were seen once. This receptor was identified in a female donor with breast cancer. The chain employs TRBV5-1 and TRBJ2-5; 8 nucleotides line up with TRBD1. The sequenced material came from tumor-infiltrating Tregs sorted from the breast tumor. The CDR3 region is CASSLGQAEETQYF. CDR3 in DNA: TGCGCCAGCAGCCTGGGACAGGCAGAAGAGACCCAGTACTTC. Based on the CDR3 plus reference TRBV5-1 and TRBJ2-5, the full variable domain is KAGVTQTPRYLIKTRGQQVTLSCSPISGHRSVSWYQQTPGQGLQFLFEYFSETQRNKGNFPGRFSGRQFSNSRSEMNVSTLELGDSALYLCASSLGQAEETQYFGPGTRLLVL.